These 8 T cell receptor beta chains share one sample of origin, sequenced in a study of HIV-infected children after antiretroviral therapy interruption. A 3' RACE protocol on RNA, with unique molecular identifiers, produced the TCR library. TCRdb re-called the 3' RACE reads with MiXCR, one entry per CDR3 protein. The sample includes about 46,000 distinct CDR3 sequences, around 4% of them seen just once. Treatment defined: PENTA 11 planned treatment interruption arm or continuous ART arm. The sequencing here drew on CD45RA+ CD4+ T cells from PBMCs, pooled from several time points, taken from a donor given antiretroviral therapy, either interrupted or continuous. The sample's subset: naive CD4+ CD45RA+ CD45RO- T cells. The receptors derive from a pool of human donors with HIV.

This clonotype has at least ten counts. This chain uses TRBV28 with TRBJ2-7; D may correspond to TRBD1 or TRBD2 (7 bases each). In germline, CDR1 is MDHEN, CDR2 SYDVKM. This CDR3 comprises 16 residues. The germline V and J ends were trimmed by 3 bases and 5 bases, with 20 bases remaining between them. The CDR3 loop reads CASSFPAQGSGDEQYF. The DNA for the CDR3 is TGTGCCAGCAGTTTCCCGGCACAGGGGAGCGGGGACGAGCAGTACTTC.

This clonotype was seen repeatedly, ten times or more. J is TRBJ2-1 and V is TRBV5-1; D may be TRBD2 (6 bases). This CDR3 comprises 13 residues. V was clipped by 0 bases and J by 9 bases, with 10 bases between them. CDR1 is SGHRS, CDR2 YFSETQ, per germline. The CDR3 DNA reads TGCGCCAGCAGCTTGGTACCGGAGGGTGAGCAGTTCTTC. It specifies CASSLVPEGEQFF.

The rearrangement links TRBV15 to TRBJ1-5, with a possible D match to TRBD1 (5 bases). V lost 0 bases and J lost 2, with 8 bases in between. This CDR3 spans 15 amino acids. Per germline, CDR1 LNHNV and CDR2 YYDKDF (reference sequence). The CDR3 DNA is TGTGCCACCAGCAGAGACAGGGAAGGCAATCAGCCCCAGCATTTT. It codes for CATSRDREGNQPQHF. The whole variable domain, remainder taken from reference TRBV15 and TRBJ1-5, is DAMVIQNPRYQVTQFGKPVTLSCSQTLNHNVMYWYQQKSSQAPKLLFHYYDKDFNNEADTPDNFQSRRPNTSFCFLDIRSPGLGDTAMYLCATSRDREGNQPQHFGDGTRLSIL.

This clonotype was seen at least ten times. The gene calls are TRBV29-1 and TRBJ1-1; tentatively, D is TRBD1 (5 bases). Germline CDR1 SQVTM, CDR2 ANQGSEA. This CDR3 region has 14 residues. Trimming stripped 1 base from V and 11 bases from J, with 20 bases between. CDR3 protein: CSVEVGSRWGGAFF. DNA for the CDR3: TGCAGCGTTGAAGTTGGTTCCAGGTGGGGGGGGGCTTTCTTT.

This clonotype was detected ten times or more. The chain uses TRBV5-1 and TRBJ2-3; the D is unclear. This CDR3 contains 18 residues. Deletions cut 0 bases from V and 0 bases from J, with 17 bases between. The germline V gene encodes CDR1 SGHRS and CDR2 YFSETQ. The CDR3 reads CASSLALFGRPSTDTQYF. The CDR3 DNA reads as TGCGCCAGCAGCTTGGCTTTATTTGGCAGGCCAAGCACAGATACGCAGTATTTT.

This clonotype was observed at least ten times. This rearrangement joins TRBV2 to TRBJ1-5, with D possibly TRBD1 on 5 matching bases. Germline V gives CDR1 SNHLY, CDR2 FYNNEI. V was cut by 5 bases and J by 2 bases, with 13 bases left in between. The CDR3 runs to 15 residues. Written as DNA, the CDR3 is TGTGCCAGCAGTCTGGGACCCGGGGGCAATCAGCCCCAGCATTTT. Protein sequence: CASSLGPGGNQPQHF.

This clonotype was observed a few times. The genes are TRBV20-1 and TRBJ1-3; D is uncertain. Between the trimmed V and J ends, which lost 6 bases and 0 bases, there was a span of 15 bases. The CDR3 sequence is 15 residues long. Germline V gives CDR1 DFQATT, CDR2 SNEGSKA (reference sequence). The CDR3 spells CSARDRRSSGNTIYF. DNA for the CDR3: TGCAGTGCCCGAGATAGACGGAGCTCTGGAAACACCATATATTTT.

This clonotype was detected only a few times. This chain links TRBV10-3 with TRBJ1-1; D remains ambiguous. Trimming took 10 bases from V and 5 from J, leaving 14 bases between them. The CDR3 sequence is 12 residues long. Germline CDR1 ENHRY, CDR2 SYGVKD. The DNA for the CDR3 is TGTGCCACCAACGGGGTGGGGACTGAAGCTTTCTTT. As protein: CATNGVGTEAFF.